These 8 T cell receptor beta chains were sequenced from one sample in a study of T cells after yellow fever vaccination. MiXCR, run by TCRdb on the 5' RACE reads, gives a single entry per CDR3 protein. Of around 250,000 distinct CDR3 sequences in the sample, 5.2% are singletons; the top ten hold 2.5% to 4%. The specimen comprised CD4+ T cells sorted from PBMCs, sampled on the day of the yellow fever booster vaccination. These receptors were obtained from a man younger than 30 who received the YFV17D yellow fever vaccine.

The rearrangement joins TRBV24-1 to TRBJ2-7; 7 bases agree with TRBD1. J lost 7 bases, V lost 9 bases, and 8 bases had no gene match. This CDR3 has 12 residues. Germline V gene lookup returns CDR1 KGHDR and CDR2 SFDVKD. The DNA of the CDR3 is TGTGCCACCCTTAATAGGACAGGAGAGCAGTACTTC. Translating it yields CATLNRTGEQYF.

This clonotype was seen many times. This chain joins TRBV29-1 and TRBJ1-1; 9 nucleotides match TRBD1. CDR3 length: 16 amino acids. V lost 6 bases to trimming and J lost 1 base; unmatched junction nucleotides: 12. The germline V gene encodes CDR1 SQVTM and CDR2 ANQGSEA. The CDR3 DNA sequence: TGCAGCGTGATCCCGGGACAGGGCTCGTGGAACACTGAAGCTTTCTTT. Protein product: CSVIPGQGSWNTEAFF.

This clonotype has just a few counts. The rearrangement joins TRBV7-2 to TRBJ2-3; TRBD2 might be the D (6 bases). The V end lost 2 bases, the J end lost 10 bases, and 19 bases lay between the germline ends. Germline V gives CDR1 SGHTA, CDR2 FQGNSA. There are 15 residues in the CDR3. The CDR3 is CASSLRRGLMYAQYF. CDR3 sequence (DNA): TGTGCCAGCAGCTTAAGGCGGGGTCTAATGTATGCGCAGTATTTT.

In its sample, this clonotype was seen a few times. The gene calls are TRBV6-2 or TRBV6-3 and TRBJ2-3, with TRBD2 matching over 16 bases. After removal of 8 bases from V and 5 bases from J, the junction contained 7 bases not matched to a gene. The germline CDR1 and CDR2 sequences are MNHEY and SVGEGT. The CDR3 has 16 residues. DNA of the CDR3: TGTGCCAGCCCGGGACTAGCGGGGGGGCATCAAGATACGCAGTATTTT. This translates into CASPGLAGGHQDTQYF.

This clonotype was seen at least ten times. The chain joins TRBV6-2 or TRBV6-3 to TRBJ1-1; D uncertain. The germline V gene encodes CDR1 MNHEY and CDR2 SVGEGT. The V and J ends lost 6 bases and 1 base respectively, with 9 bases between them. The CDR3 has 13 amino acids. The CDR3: CASSRLGNTEAFF. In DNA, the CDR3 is TGTGCCAGCAGCAGACTGGGGAACACTGAAGCTTTCTTT.

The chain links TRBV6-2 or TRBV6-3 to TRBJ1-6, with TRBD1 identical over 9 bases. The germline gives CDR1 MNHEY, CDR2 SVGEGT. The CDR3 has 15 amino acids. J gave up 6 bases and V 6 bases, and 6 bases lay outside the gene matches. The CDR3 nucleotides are TGTGCCAGCAGACCGCAGACAGGGGGTAATTCACCCCTCCACTTT. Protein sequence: CASRPQTGGNSPLHF.

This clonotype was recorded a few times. This chain's CDR3 is CARGGLAGTTSTDTQYF. The CDR3 DNA reads TGTGCCCGCGGAGGGCTAGCGGGGACAACTAGCACAGATACGCAGTATTTT. This chain connects TRBV2 to TRBJ2-3; 9 nucleotides match TRBD2. CDR3 length: 17 residues. CDR1 and CDR2 from the germline V gene are SNHLY and FYNNEI. V was pared by 11 bases and J by 0 bases, with 15 bases of the junction left unmatched.

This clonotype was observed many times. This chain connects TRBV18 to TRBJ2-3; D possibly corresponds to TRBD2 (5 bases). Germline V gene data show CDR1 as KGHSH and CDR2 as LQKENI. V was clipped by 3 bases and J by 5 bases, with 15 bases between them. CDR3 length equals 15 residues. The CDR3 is CASSPTRLREDTQYF. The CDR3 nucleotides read TGTGCCAGCTCACCGACGCGGCTGAGGGAAGATACGCAGTATTTT.